The clone carrying this T cell receptor (beta chain) was picked up one time. What it binds is unknown. The data belong to a study of T cell responses to AZD1222 COVID-19 vaccine. Across the study: Pooled in the analysis were second doses at about 4 or about 12 weeks. General study results and limits: Two AZD1222 administrations were followed by greater Spike-specific TCR breadth and depth.

Sequencing was performed with immunoSEQ multiplex PCR; in TCRdb, only in-frame clones are kept and a portion is missing. The data show 90,000 to 130,000 clones, over 75% seen once. Trimming at V came to 3 bases and at J to 1 base, leaving 3 bases not matched to a gene. Looked up from germline, CDR1 is SGHRS and CDR2 is YFSETQ. The CDR3 totals 14 residues. The material was peripheral blood, obtained on day 0 of AZD1222 vaccination. The TCR was taken from an adult in good health. The rearrangement joins TRBV5-1 to TRBJ1-1; the match to TRBD1 covers 7 bases. The CDR3 DNA reads as TGCGCCAGCAGCTCGGGACAGAAGAACACTGAAGCTTTCTTT. Encoded protein: CASSSGQKNTEAFF.